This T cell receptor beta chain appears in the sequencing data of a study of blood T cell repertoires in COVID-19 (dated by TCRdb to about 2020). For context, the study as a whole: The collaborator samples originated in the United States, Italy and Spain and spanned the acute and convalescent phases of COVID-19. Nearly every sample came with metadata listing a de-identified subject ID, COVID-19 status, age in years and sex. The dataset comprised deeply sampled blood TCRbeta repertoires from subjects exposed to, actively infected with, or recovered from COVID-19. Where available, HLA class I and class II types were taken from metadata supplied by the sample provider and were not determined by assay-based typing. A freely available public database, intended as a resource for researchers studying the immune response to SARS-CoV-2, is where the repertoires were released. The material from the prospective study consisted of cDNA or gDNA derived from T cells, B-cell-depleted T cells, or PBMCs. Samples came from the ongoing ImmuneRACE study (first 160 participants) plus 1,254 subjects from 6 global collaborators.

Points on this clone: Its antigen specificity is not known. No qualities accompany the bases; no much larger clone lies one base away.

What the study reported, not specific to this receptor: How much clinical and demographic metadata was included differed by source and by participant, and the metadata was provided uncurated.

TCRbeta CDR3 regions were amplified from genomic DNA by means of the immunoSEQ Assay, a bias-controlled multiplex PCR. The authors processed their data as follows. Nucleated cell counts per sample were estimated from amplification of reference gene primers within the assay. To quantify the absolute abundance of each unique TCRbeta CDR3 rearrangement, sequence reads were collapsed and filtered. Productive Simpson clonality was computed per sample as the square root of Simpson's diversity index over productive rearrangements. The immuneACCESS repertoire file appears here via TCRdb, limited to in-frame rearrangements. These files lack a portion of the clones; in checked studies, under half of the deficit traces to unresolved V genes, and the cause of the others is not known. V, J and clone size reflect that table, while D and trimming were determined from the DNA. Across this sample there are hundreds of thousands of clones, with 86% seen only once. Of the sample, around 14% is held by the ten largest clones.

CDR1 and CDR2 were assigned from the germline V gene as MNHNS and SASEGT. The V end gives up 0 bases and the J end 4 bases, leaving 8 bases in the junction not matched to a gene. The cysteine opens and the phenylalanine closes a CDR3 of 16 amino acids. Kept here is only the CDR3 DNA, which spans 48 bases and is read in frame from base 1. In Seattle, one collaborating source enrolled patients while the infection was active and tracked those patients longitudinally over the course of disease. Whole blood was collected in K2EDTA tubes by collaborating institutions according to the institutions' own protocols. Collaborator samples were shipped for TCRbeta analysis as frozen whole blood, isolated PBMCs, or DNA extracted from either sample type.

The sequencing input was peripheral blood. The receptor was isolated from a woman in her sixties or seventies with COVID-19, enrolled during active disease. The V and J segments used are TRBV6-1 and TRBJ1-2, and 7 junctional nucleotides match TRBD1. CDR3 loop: CASSEARVGTAYGYTF. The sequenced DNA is TGTGCCAGCAGTGAAGCGCGGGTAGGGACAGCCTATGGCTACACCTTC.